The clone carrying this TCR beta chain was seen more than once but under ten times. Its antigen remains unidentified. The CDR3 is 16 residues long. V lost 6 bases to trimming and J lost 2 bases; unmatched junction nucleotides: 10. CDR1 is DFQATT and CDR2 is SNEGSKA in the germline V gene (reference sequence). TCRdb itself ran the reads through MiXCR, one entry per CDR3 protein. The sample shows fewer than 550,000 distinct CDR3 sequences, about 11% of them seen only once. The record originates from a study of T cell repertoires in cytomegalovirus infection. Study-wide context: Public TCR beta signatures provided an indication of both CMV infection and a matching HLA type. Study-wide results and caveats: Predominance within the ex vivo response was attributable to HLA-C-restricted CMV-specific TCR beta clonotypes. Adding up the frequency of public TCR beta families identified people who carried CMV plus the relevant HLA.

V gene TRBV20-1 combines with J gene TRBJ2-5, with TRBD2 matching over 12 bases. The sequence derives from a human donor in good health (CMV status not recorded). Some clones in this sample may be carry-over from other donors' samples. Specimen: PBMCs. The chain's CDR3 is CSAPPTSGGPQETQYF. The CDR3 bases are TGCAGTGCCCCACCCACTAGCGGGGGGCCTCAAGAGACCCAGTACTTC.